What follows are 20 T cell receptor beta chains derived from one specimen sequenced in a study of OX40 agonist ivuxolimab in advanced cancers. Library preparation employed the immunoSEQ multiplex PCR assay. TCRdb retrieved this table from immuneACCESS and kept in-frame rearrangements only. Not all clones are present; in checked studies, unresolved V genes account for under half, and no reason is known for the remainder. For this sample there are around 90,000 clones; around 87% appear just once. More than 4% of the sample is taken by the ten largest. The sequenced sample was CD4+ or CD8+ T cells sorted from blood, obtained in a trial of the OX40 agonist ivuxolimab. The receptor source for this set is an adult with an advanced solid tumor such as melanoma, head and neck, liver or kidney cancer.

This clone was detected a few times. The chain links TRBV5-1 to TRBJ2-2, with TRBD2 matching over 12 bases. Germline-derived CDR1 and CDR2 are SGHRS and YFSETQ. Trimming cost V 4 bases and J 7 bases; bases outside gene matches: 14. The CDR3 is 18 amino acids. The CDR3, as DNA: TGCGCCAGCAGCCCTGTCGCTAGCGGGAGGGCCGACGGCGGGGAGCTGTTTTTT. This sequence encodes CASSPVASGRADGGELFF.

This chain's CDR3 is CASSLAQGVDYTF. The CDR3 region has the DNA TGTGCCAGCAGTTTAGCCCAGGGAGTCGACTACACCTTC. This sequence joins TRBV27 and TRBJ1-2, with D tentatively TRBD1 (5 bases). Germline V gene sequence: CDR1 MNHEY, CDR2 SMNVEV (reference sequence). V was trimmed by 2 bases and J by 10 bases, leaving 14 bases between them. The length of the CDR3 is 13 residues.

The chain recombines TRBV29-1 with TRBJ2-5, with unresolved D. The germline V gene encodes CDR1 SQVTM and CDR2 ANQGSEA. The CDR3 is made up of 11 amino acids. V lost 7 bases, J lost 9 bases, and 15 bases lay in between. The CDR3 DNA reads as TGCAGCGGAGAAAACGAACGGGCCCAGTACTTC. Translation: CSGENERAQYF.

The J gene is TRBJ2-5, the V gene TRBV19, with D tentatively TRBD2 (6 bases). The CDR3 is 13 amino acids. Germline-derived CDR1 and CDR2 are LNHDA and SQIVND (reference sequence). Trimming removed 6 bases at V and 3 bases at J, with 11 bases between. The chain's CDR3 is CASRGRGKETQYF. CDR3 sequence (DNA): TGTGCCAGTAGGGGGCGCGGGAAAGAGACCCAGTACTTC.

CDR3 coding DNA: TGCAGCGCCCGGGACGGCAATCAGCCCCAGCATTTT. This sequence encodes CSARDGNQPQHF. V gene TRBV29-1 combines with J gene TRBJ1-5; maybe TRBD1 (5 bases). This CDR3 spans 12 amino acids. V was cut by 7 bases and J by 2 bases, with 9 bases left in between. Looked up from germline, CDR1 is SQVTM and CDR2 is ANQGSEA.

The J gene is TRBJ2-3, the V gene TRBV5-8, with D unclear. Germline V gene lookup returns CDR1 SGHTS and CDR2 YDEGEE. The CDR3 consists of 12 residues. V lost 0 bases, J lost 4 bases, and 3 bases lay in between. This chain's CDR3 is CASSLEADTQYF. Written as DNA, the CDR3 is TGTGCCAGCAGCTTGGAGGCAGATACGCAGTATTTT. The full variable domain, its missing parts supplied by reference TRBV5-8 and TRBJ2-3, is EAGVTQSPTHLIKTRGQQATLRCSPISGHTSVYWYQQALGLGLQFLLWYDEGEERNRGNFPPRFSGRQFPNYSSELNVNALELEDSALYLCASSLEADTQYFGPGTRLTVL.

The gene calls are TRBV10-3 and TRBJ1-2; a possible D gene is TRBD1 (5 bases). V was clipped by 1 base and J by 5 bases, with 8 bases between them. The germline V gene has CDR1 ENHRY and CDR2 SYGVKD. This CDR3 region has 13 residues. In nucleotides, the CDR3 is TGTGCCATCAGTGAGTTTAGGGGTTATGGCTACACCTTC. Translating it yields CAISEFRGYGYTF.

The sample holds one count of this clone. In nucleotides, the CDR3 is TGCAGCGTTGTCTCCAGGGTAGGGAGCACTGAAGCTTTCTTT. Its protein is CSVVSRVGSTEAFF. The V gene is TRBV29-1, the J gene TRBJ1-1, with D perhaps TRBD1 (5 bases). CDR3 length equals 14 residues. The ends were cut back, 4 bases at V and 4 bases at J, with 16 bases in the middle. Germline V CDR1 and CDR2: SQVTM, ANQGSEA.

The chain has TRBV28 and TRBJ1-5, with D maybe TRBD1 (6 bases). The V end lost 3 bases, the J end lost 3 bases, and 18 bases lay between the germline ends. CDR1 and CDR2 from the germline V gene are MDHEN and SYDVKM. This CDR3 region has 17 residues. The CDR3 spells CASSFPGAADANQPQHF. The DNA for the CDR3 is TGTGCCAGCAGTTTCCCAGGGGCGGCGGACGCCAATCAGCCCCAGCATTTT.

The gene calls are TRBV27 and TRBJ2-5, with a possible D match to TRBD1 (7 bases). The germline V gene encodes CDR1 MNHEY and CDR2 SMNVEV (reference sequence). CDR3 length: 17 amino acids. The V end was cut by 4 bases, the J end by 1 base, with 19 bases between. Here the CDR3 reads CASSSNFRGAIQETQYF. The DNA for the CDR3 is TGTGCCAGCAGTTCAAATTTCAGGGGGGCGATCCAAGAGACCCAGTACTTC.

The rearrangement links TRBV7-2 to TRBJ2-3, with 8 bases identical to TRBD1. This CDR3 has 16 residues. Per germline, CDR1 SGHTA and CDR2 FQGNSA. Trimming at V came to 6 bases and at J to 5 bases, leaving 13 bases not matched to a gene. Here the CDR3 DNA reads TGTGCCAGCAGATCGAGGACAGGGACCTACGGAGATACGCAGTATTTT. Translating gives CASRSRTGTYGDTQYF.

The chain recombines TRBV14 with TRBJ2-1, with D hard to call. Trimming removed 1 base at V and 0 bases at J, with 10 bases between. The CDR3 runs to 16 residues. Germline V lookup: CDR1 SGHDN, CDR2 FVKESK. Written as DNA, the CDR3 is TGTGCCAGCAGCCAAGTCCAAACAGACTCCTACAATGAGCAGTTCTTC. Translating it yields CASSQVQTDSYNEQFF.

The CDR3 DNA is TGTGCCAGCAGACCCGGCGCAGGGGGCGCAACAGATACGCAGTATTTT. Its translation: CASRPGAGGATDTQYF. V is TRBV28 and J is TRBJ2-3, with 8 nucleotides matching TRBD1. This CDR3 spans 16 amino acids. Germline V CDR1 and CDR2: MDHEN, SYDVKM. With V trimmed by 6 bases and J by 3 bases, 11 bases remained unmatched.

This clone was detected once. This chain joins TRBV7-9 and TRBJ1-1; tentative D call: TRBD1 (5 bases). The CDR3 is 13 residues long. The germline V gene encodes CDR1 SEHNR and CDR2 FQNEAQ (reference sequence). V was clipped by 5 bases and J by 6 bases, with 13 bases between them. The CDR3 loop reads CASSVEWGAEAFF. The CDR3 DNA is TGTGCCAGCAGCGTAGAATGGGGGGCTGAAGCTTTCTTT.

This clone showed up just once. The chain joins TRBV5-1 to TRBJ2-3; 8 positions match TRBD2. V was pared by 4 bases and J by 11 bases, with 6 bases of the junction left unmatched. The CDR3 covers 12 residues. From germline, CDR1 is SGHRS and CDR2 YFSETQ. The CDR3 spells CASSQKRERQYF. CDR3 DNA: TGCGCCAGCAGCCAAAAGCGGGAGCGGCAGTATTTT.

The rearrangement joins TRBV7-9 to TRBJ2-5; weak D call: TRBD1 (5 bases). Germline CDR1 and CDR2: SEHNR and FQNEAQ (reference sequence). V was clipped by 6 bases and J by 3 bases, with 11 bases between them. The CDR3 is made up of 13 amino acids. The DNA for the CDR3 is TGTGCCAGCAGGGGTGGGGCGGAAGAGACCCAGTACTTC. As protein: CASRGGAEETQYF.

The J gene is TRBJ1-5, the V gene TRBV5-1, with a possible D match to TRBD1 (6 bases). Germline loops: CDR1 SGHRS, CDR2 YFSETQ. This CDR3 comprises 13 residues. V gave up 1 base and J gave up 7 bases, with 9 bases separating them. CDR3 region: CASSLIGGQPQHF. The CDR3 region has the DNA TGCGCCAGCAGCTTGATAGGGGGGCAGCCCCAGCATTTT.

The CDR3 nucleotides are TGTGCCAGCGGTGACAGGCTGAACACTGAAGCTTTCTTT. This sequence encodes CASGDRLNTEAFF. The chain has TRBV11-3 and TRBJ1-1; maybe TRBD1 (6 bases). V dropped 8 bases and J dropped 0 bases, with 10 bases sitting between them. Looked up from germline, CDR1 is SGHNT and CDR2 is YENEEA. This CDR3 spans 13 amino acids. Looking up the rest from reference TRBV11-3 and TRBJ1-1 gives the full variable domain: EAGVVQSPRYKIIEKKQPVAFWCNPISGHNTLYWYLQNLGQGPELLIRYENEEAVDDSQLPKDRFSAERLKGVDSTLKIQPAELGDSAVYLCASGDRLNTEAFFGQGTRLTVV.

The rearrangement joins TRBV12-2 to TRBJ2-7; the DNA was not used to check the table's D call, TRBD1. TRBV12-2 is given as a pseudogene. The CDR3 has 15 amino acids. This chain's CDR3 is CASRLAGRGRSEQYF. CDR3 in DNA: TGTGCAAGTCGCTTAGCGGGCAGGGGGCGAAGCGAGCAGTACTTC.

CDR3 sequence: CASSLEWGAEAFF. In nucleotides, the CDR3 is TGTGCCAGCAGCTTAGAGTGGGGAGCCGAAGCTTTCTTT. This chain joins TRBV5-8 and TRBJ1-1; D is unresolved. Germline assignment: CDR1 SGHTS and CDR2 YDEGEE. The CDR3 length is 13 residues. Trimming shortened V by 2 bases and J by 8 bases, and 13 bases separated the two germline ends.